Ten or more counts support the clone carrying this T cell receptor beta chain. The antigen is undetermined. This entry belongs to a study of breast tumors, draining lymph nodes, adjacent tissues. Notes on the study in general: Compared with basal-like, luminal-like tumors shared significantly more repertoire with nontumor tissue. Tumor T cell lymph node origin was a supported hypothesis, not proven.

Germline CDR1 reads MNHEY; CDR2 reads SVGAGI. This CDR3 contains 17 residues. Trimming at V came to 2 bases and at J to 2 bases, leaving 10 bases not matched to a gene. Axillary draining lymph nodes of breast cancer patients supplied the node samples. TCRdb reprocessed the multiplex PCR reads with MiXCR, giving one entry per CDR3 protein. The repertoire has 90,000 to 120,000 distinct CDR3 sequences, roughly 20% of them found once; the top ten carry roughly 1.2%. The V gene is TRBV6-5, the J gene TRBJ2-5; 8 nucleotides agree with TRBD2. This receptor was taken from a female donor with breast cancer. Some clones in this sample may be carry-over from other donors' samples. Material for sequencing was axillary lymph node tissue. CDR3 in amino acids: CASSYGPSGSGQETQYF. Written as DNA, the CDR3 is TGTGCCAGCAGTTACGGGCCGAGCGGGAGTGGTCAAGAGACCCAGTACTTC.